These 5 T cell receptor beta chains were all obtained from the same sample, sequenced in a study of shared clonotypes between healthy human individuals. Measured with immunoSEQ multiplex PCR; TCRdb has only the in-frame clones, and not every one. The top ten clones hold about 0.12% of a sample with around 650,000 clones, roughly 96% of them seen once. Only CD45RO-negative cells positively selected for CCR7 counted as naive CD8 cells, so terminally differentiated effector memory CD45RA+ cells were excluded. The source material was naive CD8+ T cells sorted from blood. These receptors all come from a woman aged 25-40 years in good health.

Only one count was recorded for this clone. The chain carries TRBV2 and TRBJ2-3; D call uncertain. This CDR3 region has 15 residues. Deletions cut 1 base from V and 0 bases from J, with 8 bases between. Germline V gives CDR1 SNHLY, CDR2 FYNNEI. CDR3 in amino acids: CASSEDGDSTDTQYF. The CDR3 DNA reads as TGTGCCAGCAGTGAAGATGGAGATAGCACAGATACGCAGTATTTT.

Only one count was recorded for this clone. The chain joins TRBV29-1 to TRBJ2-5; 7 bases map to TRBD2. Matching the DNA end better, TRBJ2-7 makes the J call doubtful. The CDR3 contains 14 residues. CDR1 is SQVTM, CDR2 ANQGSEA, per germline. CDR3 residues: CSVDGRERSYEQYF. CDR3 bases: TGCAGCGTTGATGGGCGGGAGCGTTCCTACGAGCAGTACTTC.

J is TRBJ2-3 and V is TRBV5-4; no reliable D call. CDR1 is SGHNT and CDR2 is YYREEE in the germline V gene (reference sequence). This CDR3 region has 15 residues. With 0 bases removed from V and 2 bases from J, the gap between germline ends came to 10 bases. CDR3 bases: TGTGCCAGCAGCTTGGGACGGGCTAACACAGATACGCAGTATTTT. Protein sequence: CASSLGRANTDTQYF. Full variable domain (missing parts from reference TRBV5-4 and TRBJ2-3): ETGVTQSPTHLIKTRGQQVTLRCSSQSGHNTVSWYQQALGQGPQFIFQYYREEENGRGNFPPRFSGLQFPNYSSELNVNALELDDSALYLCASSLGRANTDTQYFGPGTRLTVL.

The chain employs TRBV6-1 and TRBJ2-7; no clear D gene. CDR3 length: 13 residues. V lost 5 bases and J 0 bases, leaving 8 bases between the germline ends. Per the germline V gene, CDR1 is MNHNS and CDR2 is SASEGT. The CDR3 region is CASSTWISYEQYF. For the CDR3, the DNA is TGTGCCAGCAGTACTTGGATCTCCTACGAGCAGTACTTC.

This chain connects TRBV5-1 to TRBJ2-7; 9 nucleotides line up with TRBD1. The germline gives CDR1 SGHRS, CDR2 YFSETQ. V dropped 3 bases and J dropped 9; count of bases not matched to a gene: 16. The CDR3 contains 16 residues. DNA of the CDR3: TGCGCCAGCAGCTCAACACCGGGACAGGGCTTGGCCGTGCAGTACTTC. Its protein product is CASSSTPGQGLAVQYF.